Each of the 9 T cell receptor beta chains below was sequenced from the same sample in a study of T cell responses to AZD1222 COVID-19 vaccine. Some clones are missing from TCRdb's copy, which holds only in-frame ones; the method was immunoSEQ multiplex PCR. The repertoire consists of about 140,000 clones, with around 89% occurring once and the leading ten covering 2.5% to 3.5%. Sample: peripheral blood, taken 28 days after the second AZD1222 dose. These receptors came from an adult who received the AZD1222 COVID-19 vaccine.

The genes are TRBV28 and TRBJ1-4, with D possibly TRBD1 on 5 matching bases. Trimming removed 7 bases at V and 5 bases at J, with 8 bases between. This CDR3 spans 12 amino acids. From germline, CDR1 is MDHEN and CDR2 SYDVKM. The CDR3: CASTGGNEKLFF. The CDR3 region has the DNA TGTGCCAGCACGGGGGGGAATGAAAAACTGTTTTTT. Complete variable domain (other parts from reference TRBV28 and TRBJ1-4): DVKVTQSSRYLVKRTGEKVFLECVQDMDHENMFWYRQDPGLGLRLIYFSYDVKMKEKGDIPEGYSVSREKKERFSLILESASTNQTSMYLCASTGGNEKLFFGSGTQLSVL.

This chain links TRBV7-6 with TRBJ2-7; 7 bases line up with TRBD1. Germline V gene data show CDR1 as SGHVS and CDR2 as FNYEAQ. There are 14 residues in the CDR3. J gave up 2 bases and V 5 bases, and 6 bases lay outside the gene matches. CDR3 bases: TGTGCCAGCAGCCCCCGGGGACAGACCTACGAGCAGTACTTC. Translation: CASSPRGQTYEQYF.

This clone appeared once. The chain uses TRBV30 and TRBJ2-7; D not certain. Germline V gene lookup returns CDR1 GTSNPN and CDR2 SVGIG (reference sequence). This CDR3 contains 11 residues. V was trimmed by 7 bases and J by 2 bases, leaving 9 bases between them. The CDR3 bases are TGTGCCTTTATTGGGGCCTACGAGCAGTACTTC. This sequence encodes CAFIGAYEQYF.

There are a few counts of this clone. The V call is TRBV20-1, the J call TRBJ1-3; tentative D call: TRBD1 (5 bases). CDR3 length: 15 amino acids. Trimming pared 3 bases from V and 4 bases from J, leaving 16 bases between. Germline CDR1 is DFQATT and CDR2 is SNEGSKA (reference sequence). CDR3 in amino acids: CSASRRRGLGNTIYF. The CDR3 DNA is TGCAGTGCTAGTAGGAGGAGGGGATTGGGAAACACCATATATTTT.

The chain is built from TRBV10-3 and TRBJ2-5, with TRBD2 as a possible D gene (6 bases). Germline assignment: CDR1 ENHRY and CDR2 SYGVKD. The CDR3 runs to 12 residues. V was shortened by 4 bases and J by 5 bases, with 8 bases between the two germline ends. In nucleotides, the CDR3 is TGTGCCATCAGTGTGGGGAGGGAGACCCAGTACTTC. It specifies CAISVGRETQYF.

Only a few counts were recorded for this clone. This chain uses TRBV29-1 with TRBJ2-7; 7 nucleotides line up with TRBD2. The CDR3 length is 12 residues. The junction had 7 bases not matched to a gene; V was cut back by 6 bases and J by 5 bases. The V gene's germline CDR1 is SQVTM and CDR2 ANQGSEA. The CDR3: CSVRKGGDEQYF. CDR3 coding DNA: TGCAGCGTACGAAAGGGAGGGGACGAGCAGTACTTC.

The genes are TRBV10-3 and TRBJ2-7, with D possibly TRBD1 on 6 matching bases. Germline values: CDR1 ENHRY, CDR2 SYGVKD. The V gene lost 5 bases and the J gene lost 4 bases, with 27 bases spanning the gap. The CDR3 length is 18 residues. CDR3 nucleotides: TGTGCCATCAGTTCACAGGGCGACGACGCAACTAATAAGTACGAGCAGTACTTC. Encoded protein: CAISSQGDDATNKYEQYF.

The genes are TRBV15 and TRBJ2-7; 9 nucleotides match TRBD1. CDR3 size: 16 residues. Germline CDR1 is LNHNV and CDR2 is YYDKDF (reference sequence). V gave up 1 base and J gave up 8 bases; unmatched junction bases: 12. This CDR3 reads CATSRALGQGTFKQYF. The DNA for the CDR3 is TGTGCCACCAGCAGAGCTTTGGGACAGGGAACCTTTAAGCAGTACTTC.

CDR3 nucleotides: TGTGCCTGGAGTGTTGGGTCTAGCGGGATGGATACGCAGTATTTT. Protein sequence: CAWSVGSSGMDTQYF. The chain uses TRBV30 and TRBJ2-3; 9 bases fit TRBD2. The J segment lost 6 bases and the V segment lost 0 bases, leaving 7 bases of the junction unmatched. Per germline, CDR1 GTSNPN and CDR2 SVGIG (reference sequence). The CDR3 consists of 15 residues. The full variable domain, its missing parts supplied by reference TRBV30 and TRBJ2-3, is SQTIHQWPATLVQPVGSPLSLECTVEGTSNPNLYWYRQAAGRGLQLLFYSVGIGQISSEVPQNLSASRPQDRQFILSSKKLLLSDSGFYLCAWSVGSSGMDTQYFGPGTRLTVL.